This TCR beta chain was profiled in a study of cytomegalovirus exposure and HLA in healthy donors. Study as a whole: Samples from HLA-typed donors yielded about 85 million unique TCRs in an early data release. Notes on the study in general: Reportedly, HLA-A and HLA-B alleles of most subjects were accurately predicted from TCR beta. The availability of immune exposure information extended only to CMV serostatus.

The PCR made use of 60 Vbeta and 13 Jbeta primers. Measured with immunoSEQ multiplex PCR; TCRdb has only the in-frame clones, and not every one. The sample carries about 150,000 clones, about three quarters recorded once. About this clone itself: Its antigen remains unknown.

The J segment lost 0 bases and the V segment lost 3 bases, leaving 8 bases of the junction unmatched. Germline V gene lookup returns CDR1 LNHDA and CDR2 SQIVND (reference sequence). The CDR3 loop spans 17 amino acids. Sequenced sample: PBMCs. The rearrangement links TRBV19 to TRBJ2-1; 7 nucleotides align to TRBD2. The receptor was isolated from a young man in good health and CMV-seronegative. The CDR3 sequence: CASSMGLAGSSYNEQFF. The CDR3 nucleotides are TGTGCCAGTAGTATGGGCTTAGCGGGTTCCTCCTACAATGAGCAGTTCTTC.